The 29 T cell receptor beta chains below were found in one sample sequenced in a study of metastatic and nonmetastatic thyroid tumors. Prior to thyroid surgery, none of the patients had received any treatment. Using MiXCR, TCRdb re-called clones from the PCR reads. The sample lists about 41,000 clones, approximately 25% seen once, with approximately 14% in the top ten. The sample consisted of tumor tissue. The origin of the receptors is a female donor with papillary thyroid cancer or a benign thyroid nodule (not recorded which). Some clones in this sample may be carry-over from other donors' samples.

Many counts were recorded for this clone. The chain has TRBV11-2 and TRBJ1-1, with D possibly being TRBD1 (6 bases). Germline lookup yields CDR1 SGHAT and CDR2 FQNNGV. The V end was cut by 3 bases, the J end by 6 bases, with 8 bases between. This CDR3 spans 12 amino acids. The CDR3 coding sequence is TGTGCCAGCAGCTTCGGACAGTCTGAAGCTTTCTTT. Translating it yields CASSFGQSEAFF.

This clone was seen repeatedly, ten times or more. This sequence joins TRBV30 and TRBJ2-5, with 10 bases fitting TRBD2. The germline CDR1 and CDR2 sequences are GTSNPN and SVGIG (reference sequence). The CDR3 sequence is 17 residues long. Trimming took 1 base from V and 4 from J; bases not matched to a gene: 12. The CDR3 nucleotides are TGTGCCTGGAGTGATCAATCCAGCGGGAGGGGGGGAGAGACCCAGTACTTC. Protein: CAWSDQSSGRGGETQYF.

The table lists this clone with a count of one. This chain uses TRBV2 with TRBJ2-7, with 7 positions matching TRBD2. The V and J ends lost 4 bases and 3 bases, in that order; junction bases with no gene match: 12. Germline V gene data show CDR1 as SNHLY and CDR2 as FYNNEI. CDR3 size: 16 residues. Here the CDR3 reads CASSGLGLAEYYEQYF. The CDR3 DNA reads TGTGCCAGCAGTGGTTTGGGCCTAGCGGAATACTACGAGCAGTACTTC.

This clone came up a few times. A read error may produce the germline difference seen at one junction end. The chain joins TRBV6-1 to TRBJ1-5, with D possibly TRBD1 on 5 matching bases. Germline lookup yields CDR1 MNHNS and CDR2 SASEGT. The CDR3 is 15 amino acids. The CDR3 bases are TGTGCCATCAGTGAAGTAGGGGCGGCTGGCCAGCCCCAGCATTTT. Translated: CAISEVGAAGQPQHF.

This chain joins TRBV3-1 and TRBJ2-7; D not resolved. From germline, CDR1 is LGHDT and CDR2 YNNKEL (reference sequence). The V gene lost 1 base and the J gene lost 0 bases, with 7 bases spanning the gap. The CDR3 totals 14 residues. The CDR3 region is CASSQATYSYEQYF. In DNA, the CDR3 is TGTGCCAGCAGCCAAGCAACCTACTCCTACGAGCAGTACTTC.

This clone was observed a handful of times. A junction end diverges from the germline sequence, so it may reflect a read error. The genes are TRBV20-1 and TRBJ1-5; unclear D gene. The CDR3 has 12 amino acids. Germline-derived CDR1 and CDR2 are DFQATT and SNEGSKA (reference sequence). The CDR3 region is CGAGNSNQPQHF. CDR3 DNA: TGTGGTGCGGGGAACAGCAATCAGCCCCAGCATTTT.

The chain joins TRBV28 to TRBJ1-1; D remains ambiguous. The CDR3 is made up of 15 amino acids. V was pared by 5 bases and J by 0 bases, with 13 bases between. Looked up from germline, CDR1 is MDHEN and CDR2 is SYDVKM. The CDR3: CASSPFRLMNTEAFF. For the CDR3, the DNA is TGTGCCAGCAGTCCCTTTCGACTCATGAACACTGAAGCTTTCTTT.

The J gene is TRBJ1-2, the V gene TRBV12-3 or TRBV12-4, with D perhaps matching TRBD1 (5 bases). Trimming shortened V by 7 bases and J by 7 bases, and 16 bases separated the two germline ends. The CDR3 loop spans 13 amino acids. CDR3 bases: TGTGCCAGCAACTCTCGGGGGGGGACTGGCTACACCTTC. Translated: CASNSRGGTGYTF.

There are many counts of this clone. The gene calls are TRBV4-1 and TRBJ2-7, with D perhaps being TRBD1 or TRBD2 (5 bases each). From germline, CDR1 is MGHRA and CDR2 YSYEKL. There are 14 residues in the CDR3. V was shortened by 5 bases and J by 0 bases, with 11 bases between the two germline ends. CDR3 region: CASSTRDDSYEQYF. The CDR3 nucleotides are TGCGCCAGCAGCACCCGGGACGACTCCTACGAGCAGTACTTC.

This clone was picked up one time. Sequence at one end of the junction differs from germline and may be a read error. The V call is TRBV20-1, the J call TRBJ2-1, with 12 bases identical to TRBD1. Per the germline V gene, CDR1 is DFQATT and CDR2 is SNEGSKA (reference sequence). There are 15 residues in the CDR3. CDR3 loop: CSASPGQGASNEQSF. For the CDR3, the DNA is TGCAGTGCGTCGCCGGGACAGGGGGCTTCCAATGAGCAGTCCTTC.

This clone was found a few times. The V gene is TRBV6-1, the J gene TRBJ2-7; D not certain. This CDR3 has 12 residues. CDR1 MNHNS and CDR2 SASEGT come from the germline V gene. The germline V and J ends were trimmed by 3 bases and 7 bases, with 10 bases remaining between them. The CDR3 DNA sequence: TGTGCCAGCAGTGAGACGGGTTGGGAGCAGTACTTC. Protein product: CASSETGWEQYF.

This clone appeared many times. The CDR3 sequence: CASSGLAGSDTQYF. In DNA, the CDR3 is TGTGCCAGTAGTGGACTAGCGGGTTCAGATACGCAGTATTTT. This chain uses TRBV19 with TRBJ2-3; 11 bases match TRBD2. After removal of 5 bases from V and 4 bases from J, the junction contained 2 bases not matched to a gene. Per germline, CDR1 LNHDA and CDR2 SQIVND (reference sequence). This CDR3 contains 14 residues.

This clone was observed at least ten times. The chain links TRBV11-2 to TRBJ1-2; 9 bases match TRBD1. CDR1 is SGHAT and CDR2 is FQNNGV in the germline V gene. V trimming: 5 bases; J trimming: 6 bases; junction bases outside the gene matches: 10. The CDR3 has 15 residues. The CDR3 protein is CASSAPGQGMHGYTF. In DNA, the CDR3 is TGTGCCAGCAGCGCACCGGGACAGGGAATGCATGGCTACACCTTC.

This chain links TRBV2 with TRBJ2-7; possible D gene TRBD2, 5 bases. The CDR3 loop spans 16 amino acids. Deletions cut 0 bases from V and 3 bases from J, with 15 bases between. The germline V gene has CDR1 SNHLY and CDR2 FYNNEI. Here the CDR3 reads CASSEADPGMNYEQYF. CDR3 DNA sequence: TGTGCCAGCAGTGAAGCCGATCCGGGAATGAACTACGAGCAGTACTTC.

The table lists this clone with a few counts. The chain links TRBV12-3 or TRBV12-4 to TRBJ2-7; D is unclear. The CDR3 extends over 12 amino acids. V gave up 5 bases and J gave up 3 bases, with 8 bases separating them. For the CDR3, the DNA is TGTGCCAGCAGTAGCCTCGACTACGAGCAGTACTTC. Translating it yields CASSSLDYEQYF.

DNA of the CDR3: TGTGCCAGCAGCGGGAGCGACGAAGCTTTCTTT. It codes for CASSGSDEAFF. The chain couples TRBV7-8 to TRBJ1-1; no clear D gene. Germline CDR1 is SGHVS and CDR2 is FQNEAQ. The CDR3 consists of 11 residues. V lost 5 bases and J lost 8, with 9 bases in between.

Remarks on this clone: A single base separates this from a much larger clone, so it may be a read error. The chain carries TRBV20-1 and TRBJ1-2; perhaps TRBD1 as D (5 bases). This CDR3 region has 12 residues. CDR1 and CDR2 from the germline V gene are DFQATT and SNEGSKA (reference sequence). The CDR3 DNA is TGCCTTACCGGGACCCGGGGCTGTGGCTACACCTTC. Amino acid sequence: CLTGTRGCGYTF.

This clone was detected ten times or more. CDR3 in amino acids: CASSPLLMKTDTQYF. CDR3 DNA sequence: TGTGCCAGCTCACCCCTCCTAATGAAGACAGATACGCAGTATTTT. The chain carries TRBV18 and TRBJ2-3; D is uncertain. Germline CDR1 is KGHSH and CDR2 is LQKENI. Trimming left V 3 bases short and J 3 bases short, with 13 bases between. The CDR3 is 15 residues long.

The rearrangement links TRBV20-1 to TRBJ1-5, with D perhaps TRBD1 (6 bases). The CDR3 contains 14 residues. Trimming pared 5 bases from V and 0 bases from J, leaving 11 bases between. The germline V gene has CDR1 DFQATT and CDR2 SNEGSKA (reference sequence). The CDR3 region is CSAQDSYSNQPQHF. DNA for the CDR3: TGCAGTGCTCAGGACAGCTATAGCAATCAGCCCCAGCATTTT.

The chain links TRBV25-1 to TRBJ1-2; D remains unclear. V shed 1 base and J shed 5 bases, with 8 bases lying between them. The CDR3 totals 13 residues. Germline CDR1 MGHDK, CDR2 SYGVNS. CDR3 sequence: CASSEFDGYGYTF. The DNA for the CDR3 is TGTGCCAGCAGTGAATTCGACGGGTATGGCTACACCTTC.

This clone occurred a few times. This could be a read error, since a much larger clone is one nucleotide away. V gene TRBV6-5 combines with J gene TRBJ1-2, with TRBD1 matching over 8 bases. The CDR3 covers 15 residues. Germline CDR1 MNHEY, CDR2 SVGAGI. V shed 3 bases and J 4 bases; nucleotides not matched to a gene: 7. In nucleotides, the CDR3 is TGTGCCAGCAGTTATATACGGACAGGGACCTATGGCTACACCTTC. This sequence encodes CASSYIRTGTYGYTF.

This clone was detected many times. The chain couples TRBV18 to TRBJ2-1; the match to TRBD1 covers 8 bases. CDR1 is KGHSH and CDR2 is LQKENI in the germline V gene. J lost 3 bases, V lost 3 bases, and 13 bases had no gene match. The CDR3 loop spans 18 amino acids. The CDR3 DNA reads as TGTGCCAGCTCACCCGGGACAACCATGACAGGGGACTACAATGAGCAGTTCTTC. This translates into CASSPGTTMTGDYNEQFF.

In the case of this clone: The junction differs from germline at one of its ends, possibly a read error. V and J are TRBV9 and TRBJ2-1, with D possibly TRBD2 on 5 matching bases. Germline-derived CDR1 and CDR2 are SGDLS and YYNGEE. The CDR3 totals 14 residues. CDR3 bases: TGTGCCAGCAGCGTAGTCGGGGATGACAAGGAGCAGTTCTTC. It is translated as CASSVVGDDKEQFF. Filled out from reference TRBV9 and TRBJ2-1, the complete variable domain reads DSGVTQTPKHLITATGQRVTLRCSPRSGDLSVYWYQQSLDQGLQFLIQYYNGEERAKGNILERFSAQQFPDLHSELNLSSLELGDSALYFCASSVVGDDKEQFFGPGTRLTVL.

This clone was seen a handful of times. The J gene is TRBJ2-7, the V gene TRBV2; 7 bases map to TRBD1. V shed 6 bases and J 3 bases; nucleotides not matched to a gene: 11. Germline CDR1 and CDR2: SNHLY and FYNNEI. The CDR3 runs 15 residues. CDR3 bases: TGTGCCAGCAGCCACCGGGACAGCGCCTTCTACGAGCAGTACTTC. The encoded protein is CASSHRDSAFYEQYF.

This clone was seen many times. V gene TRBV4-3 combines with J gene TRBJ1-6; 8 bases match TRBD1. The CDR3 runs to 16 residues. V shed 1 base and J 8 bases; nucleotides not matched to a gene: 7. CDR1 LGHNA and CDR2 YSLEER come from the germline V gene. CDR3 sequence (DNA): TGCGCCAGCAGCCAAGGCTCCGGGACAGGTTATTCACCCCTCCACTTT. This codes for CASSQGSGTGYSPLHF.

The rearrangement uses TRBV6-2 or TRBV6-3 and TRBJ2-3; D ambiguous. V lost 4 bases to trimming and J lost 4 bases, with 12 bases between them. The length of the CDR3 is 14 residues. Germline CDR1 MNHEY, CDR2 SVGEGT. The CDR3 bases are TGTGCCAGCAGTTTGTCAATCGTCCCAGATACGCAGTATTTT. It specifies CASSLSIVPDTQYF.

This clone appeared once. The chain employs TRBV20-1 and TRBJ2-1; TRBD2 matches at 13 bases. J lost 2 bases, V lost 5 bases, and 6 bases had no gene match. The CDR3 is 16 residues long. CDR1 and CDR2 (germline): DFQATT, SNEGSKA (reference sequence). The CDR3 protein is CSAGGLAGDPYNEQFF. In DNA, the CDR3 is TGCAGTGCTGGCGGACTAGCGGGAGACCCCTACAATGAGCAGTTCTTC.

This clone was seen once. The chain joins TRBV20-1 to TRBJ2-3, with 8 nucleotides matching TRBD1. The CDR3 spans 15 residues. Germline V gives CDR1 DFQATT, CDR2 SNEGSKA (reference sequence). V shed 4 bases, J shed 4 bases, and the junction held 10 bases outside the gene matches. The chain's CDR3 is CSAIGGRGRADTQYF. The CDR3 DNA is TGCAGTGCTATAGGTGGCAGGGGGCGCGCAGATACGCAGTATTTT.

This clone was seen repeatedly, ten times or more. A much bigger clone sits one base away, suggesting this may be a read error. The rearrangement uses TRBV11-1 and TRBJ2-3; 13 bases map to TRBD2. With 5 bases clipped from V and 6 bases from J, the junction kept 5 bases outside the gene matches. CDR1 and CDR2 (germline): SGHAT, FQDESV (reference sequence). The CDR3 runs 15 residues. CDR3 in amino acids: CASSKLAGGTDTQYF. The CDR3 DNA sequence: TGTGCCAGCAGCAAACTAGCGGGAGGGACGGATACGCAGTATTTT.